This T cell receptor (beta chain) was recovered during a study of T cell clones after liver transplantation. Study information: Three of the eight recipients were HCV-positive; the rest had non-autoimmune, non-viral transplant indications. The study's findings and limits: Migration into the graft, not deletion, may explain lost graft donor-reactive T cells.

Germline V gene sequence: CDR1 SEHNR, CDR2 FQNEAQ (reference sequence). The CDR3 length is 15 residues. The V gene lost 4 bases and the J gene lost 6 bases, with 16 bases spanning the gap. Repertoires were generated with immunoSEQ multiplex PCR, while TCRdb's copy carries only in-frame clones and drops some. The data hold tens of thousands of clones, with approximately 88% observed a single time. As to this clone: What it recognizes is unknown.

The chain couples TRBV7-9 to TRBJ2-4; a possible D gene is TRBD2 (6 bases). The sample here was CD4+ T cells from blood, taken before liver transplant. This clonotype was obtained from a human donor who received a liver transplant. This CDR3 reads CASSSTLREINIQYF. The CDR3 region has the DNA TGTGCCAGCAGCTCCACGCTCCGGGAGATAAACATTCAGTACTTC.